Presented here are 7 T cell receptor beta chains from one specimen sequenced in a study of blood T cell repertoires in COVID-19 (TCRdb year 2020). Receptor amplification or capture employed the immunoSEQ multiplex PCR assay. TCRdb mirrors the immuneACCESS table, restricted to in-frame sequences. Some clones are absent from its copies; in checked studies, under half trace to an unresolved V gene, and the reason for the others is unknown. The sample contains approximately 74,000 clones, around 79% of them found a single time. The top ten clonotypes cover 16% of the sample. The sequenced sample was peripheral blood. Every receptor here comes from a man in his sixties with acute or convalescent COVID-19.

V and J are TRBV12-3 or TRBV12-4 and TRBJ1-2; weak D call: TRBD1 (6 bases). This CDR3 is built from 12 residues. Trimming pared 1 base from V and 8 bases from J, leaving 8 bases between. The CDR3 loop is CASSLEGVGYTF. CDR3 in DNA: TGTGCCAGCAGTTTAGAGGGGGTCGGCTACACCTTC.

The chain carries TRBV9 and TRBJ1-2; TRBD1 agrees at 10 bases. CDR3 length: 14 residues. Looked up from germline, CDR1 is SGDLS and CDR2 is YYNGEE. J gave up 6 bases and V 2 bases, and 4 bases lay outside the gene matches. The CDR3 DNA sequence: TGTGCCAGCAGCGTGGGACAGGGGAAGGATGGCTACACCTTC. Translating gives CASSVGQGKDGYTF.

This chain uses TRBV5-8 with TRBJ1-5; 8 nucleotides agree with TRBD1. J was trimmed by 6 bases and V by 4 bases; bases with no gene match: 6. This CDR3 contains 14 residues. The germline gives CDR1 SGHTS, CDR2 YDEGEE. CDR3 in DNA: TGTGCCAGCAGCCCGGACAGGGTCGGTCAGCCCCAGCATTTT. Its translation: CASSPDRVGQPQHF. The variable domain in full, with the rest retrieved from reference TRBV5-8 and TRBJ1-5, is EAGVTQSPTHLIKTRGQQATLRCSPISGHTSVYWYQQALGLGLQFLLWYDEGEERNRGNFPPRFSGRQFPNYSSELNVNALELEDSALYLCASSPDRVGQPQHFGDGTRLSIL.

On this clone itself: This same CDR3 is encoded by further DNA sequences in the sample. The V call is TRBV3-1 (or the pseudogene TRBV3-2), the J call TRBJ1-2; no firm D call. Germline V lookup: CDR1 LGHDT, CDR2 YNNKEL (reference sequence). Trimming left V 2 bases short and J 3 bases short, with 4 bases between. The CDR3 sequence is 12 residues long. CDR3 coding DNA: TGTGCCAGCAGCCAACCGGACTATGGCTACACCTTC. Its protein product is CASSQPDYGYTF.

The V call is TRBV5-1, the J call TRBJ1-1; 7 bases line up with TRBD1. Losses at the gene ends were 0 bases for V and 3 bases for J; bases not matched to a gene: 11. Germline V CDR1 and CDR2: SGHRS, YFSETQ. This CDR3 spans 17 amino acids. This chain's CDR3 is CASSLGPTGTVDTEAFF. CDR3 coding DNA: TGCGCCAGCAGCTTGGGGCCTACCGGGACAGTGGACACTGAAGCTTTCTTT.

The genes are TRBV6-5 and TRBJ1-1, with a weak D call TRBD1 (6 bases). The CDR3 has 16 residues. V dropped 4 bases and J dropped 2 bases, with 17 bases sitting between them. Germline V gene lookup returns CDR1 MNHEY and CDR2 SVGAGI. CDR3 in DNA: TGTGCCAGCAGTTTATCCTTATGGACAGCAAACACTGAAGCTTTCTTT. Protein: CASSLSLWTANTEAFF.

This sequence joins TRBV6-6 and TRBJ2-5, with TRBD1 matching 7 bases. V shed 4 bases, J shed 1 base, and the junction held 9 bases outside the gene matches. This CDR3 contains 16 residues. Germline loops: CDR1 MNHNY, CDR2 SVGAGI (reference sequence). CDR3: CASSFPPAGGQETQYF. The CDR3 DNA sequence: TGTGCCAGCAGTTTCCCCCCGGCAGGGGGCCAAGAGACCCAGTACTTC.